This TCR beta chain was retrieved from a study of blood T cell repertoires in COVID-19. Study background: Some COVID-19 samples were acute and others convalescent; all came from the United States, Italy and Spain. PBMCs, B-cell-depleted T cells, or T cells were the source of the cDNA or gDNA that made up the material.

Germline CDR1 and CDR2: MDHEN and SYDVKM. The length of the CDR3 is 17 residues. Trimming removed 7 bases from V and 1 base from J; junction bases left unmatched: 13. In the source study's methods: Reference gene primer amplification yielded estimated nucleated cell counts. Assay used: immunoSEQ multiplex PCR; TCRdb lists only in-frame clones, some missing. V and J calls and clone size come straight from that table; D and trimming were deduced from the DNA. The sample lists 210,000 or so clones, 65% to 85% occurring once. This chain links TRBV28 with TRBJ1-5; TRBD1 agrees at 7 bases. Material for sequencing was peripheral blood. The clonotype originates from a man aged 50-59 years with active or convalescent COVID-19. CDR3 in DNA: TGTGCCAGCAATTCCCCTACAGGGGTTAGGAGCAATCAGCCCCAGCATTTT. Translating it yields CASNSPTGVRSNQPQHF.